These 22 T cell receptor beta chains share one sample of origin, sequenced in a study of blood T cell repertoires in COVID-19. Measured with immunoSEQ multiplex PCR; TCRdb has only the in-frame clones, and not every one. The sample holds some 250,000 clones, around 86% seen once. Input material: peripheral blood. The receptors were gathered from a woman aged 55-70 years with active or convalescent COVID-19.

The chain joins TRBV5-1 to TRBJ2-5; D may be TRBD2 (5 bases). CDR3 size: 15 residues. Deletions cut 4 bases from V and 1 base from J, with 14 bases between. Per germline, CDR1 SGHRS and CDR2 YFSETQ. This CDR3 is CASSASEGTQETQYF. DNA for the CDR3: TGCGCCAGCAGCGCCTCTGAGGGTACCCAAGAGACCCAGTACTTC.

This chain connects TRBV3-1 (or the pseudogene TRBV3-2) to TRBJ2-1; 11 bases are shared with TRBD2. CDR3 length equals 16 residues. Germline CDR1 and CDR2: LGHDT and YNNKEL (reference sequence). The ends lost 5 bases at V and 6 bases at J; junction bases unmatched: 9. CDR3 coding DNA: TGTGCCAGCAGCGTTACTACTAGCGGGGGAAGCAATGAGCAGTTCTTC. As protein: CASSVTTSGGSNEQFF.

The chain has TRBV19 and TRBJ1-2, with TRBD1 as a possible D gene (5 bases). Looked up from germline, CDR1 is LNHDA and CDR2 is SQIVND (reference sequence). The CDR3 spans 14 residues. V dropped 4 bases and J dropped 0 bases, with 9 bases sitting between them. CDR3 DNA: TGTGCCAGTAGTACGGGGGTACCTAACTATGGCTACACCTTC. It is translated as CASSTGVPNYGYTF.

For the CDR3, the DNA is TGCGCCAGCAGCCAAGATCTCACCCCCACGGGGTATGGCTACACCTTC. Its translation: CASSQDLTPTGYGYTF. This rearrangement joins TRBV4-3 to TRBJ1-2; D unclear. The CDR3 loop spans 16 amino acids. Germline-derived CDR1 and CDR2 are LGHNA and YSLEER. V was cut by 0 bases and J by 5 bases, with 16 bases left in between.

The chain links TRBV9 to TRBJ1-1; D is perhaps TRBD1 (5 bases). From germline, CDR1 is SGDLS and CDR2 YYNGEE. CDR3 length: 14 amino acids. Trimming stripped 4 bases from V and 5 bases from J, with 15 bases between. CDR3: CASSPSGGRTEAFF. The CDR3 DNA is TGTGCCAGCAGCCCCTCGGGGGGTAGGACTGAAGCTTTCTTT.

V gene TRBV3-1 (or the pseudogene TRBV3-2) combines with J gene TRBJ2-7, with TRBD1 matching over 10 bases. The CDR3 extends over 13 amino acids. Germline CDR1 is LGHDT and CDR2 is YNNKEL (reference sequence). Trimming cost V 6 bases and J 3 bases; bases outside gene matches: 2. The CDR3 bases are TGTGCCAGCAGTCGGACAGGGGGCTACGAGCAGTACTTC. Residues: CASSRTGGYEQYF.

The chain joins TRBV6-5 to TRBJ2-5; D is possibly TRBD2 (7 bases). Looked up from germline, CDR1 is MNHEY and CDR2 is SVGAGI. V lost 0 bases and J lost 6, with 17 bases in between. This CDR3 comprises 16 residues. For the CDR3, the DNA is TGTGCCAGCAGTTACTCGGGGGGGGCGCCGGCTCAGACCCAGTACTTC. This codes for CASSYSGGAPAQTQYF.

This rearrangement joins TRBV5-1 to TRBJ2-5; 11 bases fit TRBD2. Germline CDR1 reads SGHRS; CDR2 reads YFSETQ. The CDR3 has 18 amino acids. V dropped 4 bases and J dropped 2; count of bases not matched to a gene: 13. The CDR3 DNA sequence: TGCGCCAGCAGCCCCTGGACGACTAGCGGGGAATTACAAGAGACCCAGTACTTC. Its translation is CASSPWTTSGELQETQYF.

In its sample, this clone was seen a few times. The chain is built from TRBV7-6 and TRBJ2-2; 7 bases map to TRBD2. The germline V gene has CDR1 SGHVS and CDR2 FNYEAQ. This CDR3 has 12 amino acids. Trimming removed 11 bases from V and 4 bases from J; junction bases left unmatched: 4. The CDR3 DNA follows: TGTGCCGGGGGGGGAGTCACCGGGGAGCTGTTTTTT. This sequence encodes CAGGGVTGELFF.

The genes are TRBV15 and TRBJ2-1; tentatively, D is TRBD1 (6 bases). Germline-derived CDR1 and CDR2 are LNHNV and YYDKDF (reference sequence). V shed 1 base and J shed 4 bases, with 8 bases lying between them. This CDR3 has 14 amino acids. The CDR3 DNA reads TGTGCCACCAGCAGAGTGGGGACATACAATGAGCAGTTCTTC. It encodes CATSRVGTYNEQFF. Combining the CDR3 with reference TRBV15 and TRBJ2-1 gives the whole variable domain DAMVIQNPRYQVTQFGKPVTLSCSQTLNHNVMYWYQQKSSQAPKLLFHYYDKDFNNEADTPDNFQSRRPNTSFCFLDIRSPGLGDTAMYLCATSRVGTYNEQFFGPGTRLTVL.

V is TRBV7-2 and J is TRBJ1-6; a possible D gene is TRBD1 (5 bases). Per the germline V gene, CDR1 is SGHTA and CDR2 is FQGNSA. With 5 bases removed from V and 5 bases from J, the gap between germline ends came to 13 bases. The CDR3 length is 15 residues. CDR3 loop: CASSPTRQHNSPLHF. CDR3 nucleotide sequence: TGTGCCAGCAGCCCCACCCGACAGCATAATTCACCCCTCCACTTT.

This clone appeared once. The chain recombines TRBV5-5 with TRBJ1-1; D unclear. CDR3 size: 14 residues. Germline V gives CDR1 SGHKS, CDR2 YYEKEE (reference sequence). V was clipped by 2 bases and J by 4 bases, with 12 bases between them. The DNA of the CDR3 is TGTGCCAGCAGCTTCAGTGGCAGGTTCACTGAAGCTTTCTTT. Its translation: CASSFSGRFTEAFF.

This clone was counted only a few times. The chain links TRBV6-5 to TRBJ2-2; 10 bases align to TRBD2. Per germline, CDR1 MNHEY and CDR2 SVGAGI. V lost 5 bases and J lost 6; bases outside the gene matches: 3. This CDR3 has 14 amino acids. CDR3 protein: CASSRLAGAGELFF. In DNA, the CDR3 is TGTGCCAGCAGTCGACTAGCGGGCGCCGGGGAGCTGTTTTTT.

The chain links TRBV27 to TRBJ1-1; 8 bases map to TRBD1. Germline lookup yields CDR1 MNHEY and CDR2 SMNVEV (reference sequence). V lost 4 bases and J lost 10; bases outside the gene matches: 14. This CDR3 comprises 15 residues. The CDR3 sequence is CASSSISDRVARAFF. For the CDR3, the DNA is TGTGCCAGCAGTTCCATCTCGGACAGGGTGGCGCGAGCTTTCTTT.

The chain employs TRBV19 and TRBJ2-7; D is undetermined. The germline V gene encodes CDR1 LNHDA and CDR2 SQIVND (reference sequence). The CDR3 is 11 residues long. V shed 10 bases and J shed 3 bases, with 10 bases lying between them. The CDR3 DNA reads as TGTGCCACCACCGGGTTCTACGAGCAGTACTTC. Protein product: CATTGFYEQYF.

The chain couples TRBV6-6 to TRBJ1-6; a weak D match, TRBD1 (6 bases). V shed 6 bases and J shed 7 bases, with 16 bases lying between them. The V gene's germline CDR1 is MNHNY and CDR2 SVGAGI (reference sequence). This CDR3 has 15 residues. For the CDR3, the DNA is TGTGCCAGCAGGTTTACGGCAGGGGTGAATTCACCCCTCCACTTT. Its translation: CASRFTAGVNSPLHF.

This chain links TRBV10-1 with TRBJ1-1; D not certain. Germline CDR1 reads WNHNN; CDR2 reads SYGVQD (reference sequence). This CDR3 has 18 residues. Trimming stripped 6 bases from V and 2 bases from J, with 25 bases between. CDR3 DNA sequence: TGCGCCAGCAGAACGGTGCCGTCTCTCCCCGCACGAAACACTGAAGCTTTCTTT. Residues: CASRTVPSLPARNTEAFF.

The genes are TRBV7-3 and TRBJ1-3; D may be TRBD1 (5 bases). The germline V gene encodes CDR1 SGHTA and CDR2 FQGTGA. Trimming removed 5 bases at V and 0 bases at J, with 11 bases between. The CDR3 sequence is 15 residues long. The CDR3, as DNA: TGTGCCAGCAGCCCCACGGGGGGCTCTGGAAACACCATATATTTT. The encoded protein is CASSPTGGSGNTIYF.

This chain connects TRBV7-2 to TRBJ1-1; tentatively, D is TRBD1 (6 bases). The CDR3 is 16 residues long. From germline, CDR1 is SGHTA and CDR2 FQGNSA. Between the trimmed V and J ends, which lost 4 bases and 4 bases, there was a span of 19 bases. The CDR3 nucleotides read TGTGCCAGCAGCTCCCTCCGGGGGGCTGTGGGCACTGAAGCTTTCTTT. This sequence encodes CASSSLRGAVGTEAFF.

The chain uses TRBV29-1 and TRBJ2-7, with D tentatively TRBD1 (5 bases). Germline CDR1 SQVTM, CDR2 ANQGSEA. The CDR3 is made up of 13 amino acids. V was pared by 5 bases and J by 5 bases, with 16 bases between. This CDR3 is CSVLRKQADEQYF. The CDR3 DNA reads TGCAGCGTTCTACGGAAACAGGCCGACGAGCAGTACTTC.

This chain links TRBV30 with TRBJ2-5; D is perhaps TRBD1 (6 bases). Germline CDR1 reads GTSNPN; CDR2 reads SVGIG (reference sequence). The CDR3 totals 12 residues. The V end was cut by 6 bases, the J end by 5 bases, with 13 bases between. Here the CDR3 DNA reads TGTGCCTGCCAGGGGTTGGTGGAGACCCAGTACTTC. Protein: CACQGLVETQYF.

The chain has TRBV5-1 and TRBJ1-5; D is unclear. The CDR3 contains 14 residues. CDR1 and CDR2 (germline): SGHRS, YFSETQ. V lost 4 bases, J lost 3 bases, and 11 bases lay in between. The CDR3 protein is CASSRGGFNQPQHF. As DNA, the CDR3 is TGCGCCAGCAGCCGTGGAGGGTTCAATCAGCCCCAGCATTTT.